The 23 T cell receptor beta chains given below trace back to one sample, sequenced in a study of patients and donors after allogeneic stem cell transplantation. TCRdb analysed the RT-PCR reads with MiXCR anew, one entry per CDR3 protein. The top ten clones hold around 7.2% of a sample with fewer than 500,000 distinct CDR3 sequences, around 15% of them seen once. Sequenced material: blood, either unsorted or a sorted T cell fraction (not recorded which). These receptors were taken from a human donor who was either an allogeneic HSCT recipient or a stem cell or donor lymphocyte infusion donor (not recorded which). It is not recorded whose cells these are; they may come from a transplant donor.

This clonotype was recorded a few times. This sequence joins TRBV3-1 and TRBJ2-6; 8 bases line up with TRBD1. Germline V gene sequence: CDR1 LGHDT, CDR2 YNNKEL (reference sequence). The CDR3 consists of 18 residues. Trimming removed 5 bases from V and 0 bases from J; junction bases left unmatched: 9. CDR3 region: CASSRGQALFSGANVLTF. The CDR3 coding sequence is TGTGCCAGCAGCAGGGGACAGGCCCTTTTCTCTGGGGCCAACGTCCTGACTTTC. The full variable domain, its missing parts supplied by reference TRBV3-1 and TRBJ2-6, is DTAVSQTPKYLVTQMGNDKSIKCEQNLGHDTMYWYKQDSKKFLKIMFSYNNKELIINETVPNRFSPKSPDKAHLNLHINSLELGDSAVYFCASSRGQALFSGANVLTFGAGSRLTVL.

This clonotype came up many times. The chain joins TRBV4-1 to TRBJ1-1; possibly TRBD1 for D (6 bases). Per germline, CDR1 MGHRA and CDR2 YSYEKL. The V end was cut by 5 bases, the J end by 0 bases, with 13 bases between. This CDR3 comprises 15 residues. The CDR3 DNA follows: TGCGCCAGCAGCTCCGAGGGGGTTATGAACACTGAAGCTTTCTTT. Protein: CASSSEGVMNTEAFF.

This chain uses TRBV12-3 or TRBV12-4 with TRBJ2-7; D gene uncertain. The CDR3 consists of 17 residues. V was clipped by 2 bases and J by 0 bases, with 17 bases between them. CDR3 residues: CASSLSPRPTFSYEQYF. The CDR3 bases are TGTGCCAGCAGTTTATCGCCCAGGCCGACCTTCTCCTACGAGCAGTACTTC.

This chain joins TRBV6-2 or TRBV6-3 and TRBJ1-5; 9 bases line up with TRBD1. Germline V CDR1 and CDR2: MNHEY, SVGEGT. The ends lost 5 bases at V and 9 bases at J; junction bases unmatched: 11. The CDR3 runs to 15 residues. The CDR3 spells CASSARGQGYRPQHF. In nucleotides, the CDR3 is TGTGCCAGCAGTGCCCGGGGACAGGGCTATAGGCCCCAGCATTTT.

This clonotype has a handful of counts. The rearrangement uses TRBV9 and TRBJ2-2, with 9 bases aligning to TRBD1. The ends lost 4 bases at V and 3 bases at J; junction bases unmatched: 7. The CDR3 sequence is 16 residues long. Germline V gene lookup returns CDR1 SGDLS and CDR2 YYNGEE. CDR3 in amino acids: CASSPRDREHTGELFF. CDR3 nucleotides: TGTGCCAGCAGCCCCCGGGACAGGGAACACACCGGGGAGCTGTTTTTT.

In its sample, this clonotype was seen a few times. The chain links TRBV30 to TRBJ1-3, with TRBD1 as a possible D gene (6 bases). The germline CDR1 and CDR2 sequences are GTSNPN and SVGIG (reference sequence). Trimming took 8 bases from V and 1 from J, leaving 12 bases between them. This CDR3 has 13 amino acids. CDR3 in DNA: TGTGCCAGCGATACAGGGTCTGGAAACACCATATATTTT. Amino acids: CASDTGSGNTIYF.

The rearrangement uses TRBV18 and TRBJ1-1; D may be TRBD1 (6 bases). From germline, CDR1 is KGHSH and CDR2 LQKENI. The ends were cut back, 5 bases at V and 5 bases at J, with 18 bases in the middle. The CDR3 runs to 15 residues. The CDR3 DNA follows: TGTGCCAGCTCAAACACATCCAGGGGAGGAACTGAAGCTTTCTTT. Translating gives CASSNTSRGGTEAFF. The full variable domain, its missing parts supplied by reference TRBV18 and TRBJ1-1, is NAGVMQNPRHLVRRRGQEARLRCSPMKGHSHVYWYRQLPEEGLKFMVYLQKENIIDESGMPKERFSAEFPKEGPSILRIQQVVRGDSAAYFCASSNTSRGGTEAFFGQGTRLTVV.

This clonotype came up a few times. The rearrangement links TRBV5-1 to TRBJ2-7, with TRBD1 matching 7 bases. V shed 4 bases, J shed 3 bases, and the junction held 13 bases outside the gene matches. The CDR3 length is 16 residues. Germline V gene data show CDR1 as SGHRS and CDR2 as YFSETQ. CDR3: CASSLMPGQNYYEQYF. The CDR3 bases are TGCGCCAGCAGCCTAATGCCGGGACAGAACTACTACGAGCAGTACTTC.

V and J are TRBV30 and TRBJ1-1; no reliable D call. This CDR3 is 13 amino acids long. V was cut by 2 bases and J by 1 base, with 8 bases left in between. Germline V gives CDR1 GTSNPN, CDR2 SVGIG (reference sequence). The CDR3 protein is CAWSLDSNTEAFF. For the CDR3, the DNA is TGTGCCTGGAGTTTGGACTCGAACACTGAAGCTTTCTTT. The full variable domain, with the rest looked up from reference TRBV30 and TRBJ1-1, is SQTIHQWPATLVQPVGSPLSLECTVEGTSNPNLYWYRQAAGRGLQLLFYSVGIGQISSEVPQNLSASRPQDRQFILSSKKLLLSDSGFYLCAWSLDSNTEAFFGQGTRLTVV.

This clonotype was found a few times. The CDR3 spells CASSQVGTRVADTQYF. CDR3 DNA: TGTGCCAGCAGCCAAGTTGGGACTAGGGTCGCAGATACGCAGTATTTT. This chain joins TRBV3-1 and TRBJ2-3; 8 nucleotides line up with TRBD2. The V gene end was trimmed by 1 base and the J gene end by 4 bases; junction bases not matched to a gene: 7. From germline, CDR1 is LGHDT and CDR2 YNNKEL (reference sequence). The CDR3 extends over 16 amino acids.

The V and J genes are TRBV5-5 and TRBJ1-2; 10 positions agree with TRBD1. V shed 4 bases, J shed 4 bases, and the junction held 7 bases outside the gene matches. The germline V gene encodes CDR1 SGHKS and CDR2 YYEKEE (reference sequence). The CDR3 loop spans 15 amino acids. The CDR3 DNA follows: TGTGCCAGCAGCGCGACAGGGGGCCGATCCTATGGCTACACCTTC. Translated: CASSATGGRSYGYTF.

The chain joins TRBV7-9 to TRBJ2-3; TRBD2 matches 7 bases. Germline-derived CDR1 and CDR2 are SEHNR and FQNEAQ (reference sequence). The CDR3 loop spans 17 amino acids. The ends lost 4 bases at V and 6 bases at J; junction bases unmatched: 16. This CDR3 reads CASSSLRSAGSIDTQYF. The CDR3 region has the DNA TGTGCCAGCAGCTCTCTTAGGTCAGCGGGGTCGATTGATACGCAGTATTTT. The variable domain in full, with the rest retrieved from reference TRBV7-9 and TRBJ2-3, is DTGVSQNPRHKITKRGQNVTFRCDPISEHNRLYWYRQTLGQGPEFLTYFQNEAQLEKSRLLSDRFSAERPKGSFSTLEIQRTEQGDSAMYLCASSSLRSAGSIDTQYFGPGTRLTVL.

In its sample, this clonotype was seen a few times. V gene TRBV20-1 combines with J gene TRBJ2-7; D gene unclear. Trimming cost V 1 base and J 2 bases, with 6 bases left between them. The CDR3 runs 12 residues. The germline CDR1 and CDR2 sequences are DFQATT and SNEGSKA (reference sequence). CDR3: CSARAGPYEQYF. CDR3 nucleotides: TGCAGTGCTAGAGCGGGCCCCTACGAGCAGTACTTC.

Ten or more counts support this clonotype. The CDR3 region is CASSSGTRRSGYTF. The CDR3 DNA reads TGTGCCAGCAGCAGCGGGACAAGGAGAAGCGGCTACACCTTC. J is TRBJ1-2 and V is TRBV11-2; perhaps TRBD1 as D (6 bases). This CDR3 is 14 amino acids long. Trimming removed 5 bases from V and 8 bases from J, with 18 bases in between. The germline V gene encodes CDR1 SGHAT and CDR2 FQNNGV.

The V call is TRBV6-2 or TRBV6-3, the J call TRBJ2-4, with unresolved D. The V and J ends lost 7 bases and 0 bases respectively, with 13 bases between them. CDR1 is MNHEY, CDR2 SVGEGT, per germline. The CDR3 spans 15 residues. CDR3 protein: CASTTVGVAKNIQYF. In nucleotides, the CDR3 is TGTGCCAGCACCACAGTGGGTGTAGCCAAAAACATTCAGTACTTC.

The rearrangement joins TRBV2 to TRBJ1-1; D uncertain. There are 14 residues in the CDR3. Germline values: CDR1 SNHLY, CDR2 FYNNEI. The V end lost 2 bases, the J end lost 5 bases, and 12 bases lay between the germline ends. The CDR3 nucleotides are TGTGCCAGCAGTGAACGCCCGGGTTGGACTGAAGCTTTCTTT. Its protein is CASSERPGWTEAFF.

This clonotype was observed a handful of times. DNA of the CDR3: TGTGCCAGCAGTGCATTAGGACCCAGCTCCTACGAGCAGTACTTC. This translates into CASSALGPSSYEQYF. V gene TRBV25-1 combines with J gene TRBJ2-7, with D unclear. V gave up 4 bases and J gave up 0 bases, with 13 bases separating them. Germline values: CDR1 MGHDK, CDR2 SYGVNS. This CDR3 comprises 15 residues.

This rearrangement joins TRBV12-3 or TRBV12-4 to TRBJ2-5; TRBD2 matches 8 bases. The length of the CDR3 is 17 residues. The V segment lost 1 base and the J segment 4 bases; nucleotides outside the gene matches: 11. The CDR3 nucleotides are TGTGCCAGCAGTTTAGAGATTAGCGGGGTCCCCCGAGAGACCCAGTACTTC. It specifies CASSLEISGVPRETQYF.

This clonotype turned up a few times. A junction boundary mismatches the germline segment, possibly from a read error. The chain combines TRBV5-1 with TRBJ2-3; TRBD2 agrees at 10 bases. The CDR3 contains 15 residues. The germline CDR1 and CDR2 sequences are SGHRS and YFSETQ. The CDR3 coding sequence is TGCGCCAGCAACTTGGGACTAGCGATCACAGATACGCAGTATTTT. This gives the protein CASNLGLAITDTQYF.

The chain recombines TRBV25-1 with TRBJ2-3; TRBD2 might be the D (5 bases). The germline gives CDR1 MGHDK, CDR2 SYGVNS. Trimming took off 5 bases at V and 1 base at J, with 19 bases between the two ends. The CDR3 is 17 residues long. CDR3 nucleotides: TGTGCCAGCAGTCAAATCCGAAGCGGAACCGGCACAGATACGCAGTATTTT. Its translation: CASSQIRSGTGTDTQYF.

CDR3 loop: CASSPPMETQYF. CDR3 sequence (DNA): TGTGCCAGCTCACCACCGATGGAGACCCAGTACTTC. V usage is TRBV18 and J usage is TRBJ2-5; D is unclear. The CDR3 has 12 amino acids. Trimming stripped 0 bases from V and 5 bases from J, with 4 bases between. CDR1 and CDR2 (germline): KGHSH, LQKENI.

This clonotype has just a few counts. The genes are TRBV20-1 and TRBJ2-7; 10 bases agree with TRBD2. The length of the CDR3 is 15 residues. Germline assignment: CDR1 DFQATT and CDR2 SNEGSKA (reference sequence). V gave up 0 bases and J gave up 5 bases; unmatched junction bases: 7. The CDR3 loop reads CSARDPSGRRHEQYF. CDR3 coding DNA: TGCAGTGCTAGAGATCCTAGCGGGAGAAGGCACGAGCAGTACTTC.

This chain links TRBV30 with TRBJ2-7; D unresolved. Germline lookup yields CDR1 GTSNPN and CDR2 SVGIG (reference sequence). The CDR3 is made up of 11 amino acids. Between the trimmed V and J ends, which lost 8 bases and 2 bases, there was a span of 10 bases. This CDR3 is CALRATYEQYF. Written as DNA, the CDR3 is TGTGCCCTCCGGGCCACCTACGAGCAGTACTTC. Variable domain in full (rest from reference TRBV30 and TRBJ2-7): SQTIHQWPATLVQPVGSPLSLECTVEGTSNPNLYWYRQAAGRGLQLLFYSVGIGQISSEVPQNLSASRPQDRQFILSSKKLLLSDSGFYLCALRATYEQYFGPGTRLTVT.